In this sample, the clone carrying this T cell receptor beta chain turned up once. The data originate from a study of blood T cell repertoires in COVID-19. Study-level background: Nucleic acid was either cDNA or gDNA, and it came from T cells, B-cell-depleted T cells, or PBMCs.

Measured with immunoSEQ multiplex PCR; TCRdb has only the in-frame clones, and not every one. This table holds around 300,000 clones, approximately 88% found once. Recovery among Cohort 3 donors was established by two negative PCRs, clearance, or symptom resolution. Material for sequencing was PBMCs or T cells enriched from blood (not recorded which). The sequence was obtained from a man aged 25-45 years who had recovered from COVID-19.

CDR3 bases: TGTGCCAGCAGTTTATCGGGGACAGCCAGCTCTGGAAACACCATATATTTT. Translating it yields CASSLSGTASSGNTIYF. The V gene is TRBV28, the J gene TRBJ1-3; 7 nucleotides align to TRBD1. The V gene end was trimmed by 1 base and the J gene end by 0 bases; junction bases not matched to a gene: 6. This CDR3 comprises 17 residues. Germline values: CDR1 MDHEN, CDR2 SYDVKM.